This T cell receptor beta chain was observed in a study of response to subunit inactivated influenza vaccine. One entry per CDR3 protein results from TCRdb running MiXCR on the RT-PCR reads. In the table there are more than 600,000 distinct CDR3 sequences, around 20% of which are singletons. Trimming cost V 3 bases and J 4 bases, with 7 bases left between them. Germline CDR1 is DFQATT and CDR2 is SNEGSKA (reference sequence). The CDR3 extends over 12 amino acids. The clonotype was recovered from a man in his fifties who received an inactivated influenza vaccine. V gene TRBV20-1 combines with J gene TRBJ2-1, with D hard to call. The sequences come from PBMCs from blood, collected around 5 days after vaccination. In DNA form, the CDR3 reads TGCAGTGCTAGGATGAGGTACAATGAGCAGTTCTTC. Protein sequence: CSARMRYNEQFF.